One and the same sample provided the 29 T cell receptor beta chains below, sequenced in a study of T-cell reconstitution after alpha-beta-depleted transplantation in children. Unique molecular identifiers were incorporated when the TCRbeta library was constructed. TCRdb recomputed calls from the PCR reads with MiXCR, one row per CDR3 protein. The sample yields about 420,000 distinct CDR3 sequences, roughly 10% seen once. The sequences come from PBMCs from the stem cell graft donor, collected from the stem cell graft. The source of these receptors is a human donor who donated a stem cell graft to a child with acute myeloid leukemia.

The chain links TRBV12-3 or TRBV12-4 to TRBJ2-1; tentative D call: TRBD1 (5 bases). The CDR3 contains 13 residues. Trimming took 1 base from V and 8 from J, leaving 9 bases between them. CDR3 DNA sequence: TGTGCCAGCAGTTTAGTGTGGGGCTATGAGCAGTTCTTC. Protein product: CASSLVWGYEQFF.

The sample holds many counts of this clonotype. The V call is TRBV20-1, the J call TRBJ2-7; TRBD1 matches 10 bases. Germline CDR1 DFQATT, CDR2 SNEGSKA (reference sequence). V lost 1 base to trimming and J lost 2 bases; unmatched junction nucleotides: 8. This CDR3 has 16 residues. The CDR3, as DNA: TGCAGTGCTAGAGGGGACAGGGGAGGGACCACCTACGAGCAGTACTTC. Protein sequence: CSARGDRGGTTYEQYF.

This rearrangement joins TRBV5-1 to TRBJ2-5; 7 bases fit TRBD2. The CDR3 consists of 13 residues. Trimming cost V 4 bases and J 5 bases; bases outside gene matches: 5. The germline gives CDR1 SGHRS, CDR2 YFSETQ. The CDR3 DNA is TGCGCCAGCAGCATGACTAGCCGGGAGACCCAGTACTTC. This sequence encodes CASSMTSRETQYF.

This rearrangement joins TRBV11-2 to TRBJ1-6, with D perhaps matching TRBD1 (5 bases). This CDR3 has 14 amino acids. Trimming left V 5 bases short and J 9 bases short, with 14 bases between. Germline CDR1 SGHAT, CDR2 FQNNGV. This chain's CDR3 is CASSQRVQGSPLHF. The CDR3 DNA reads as TGTGCCAGCAGCCAGAGGGTTCAGGGTTCACCCCTCCACTTT.

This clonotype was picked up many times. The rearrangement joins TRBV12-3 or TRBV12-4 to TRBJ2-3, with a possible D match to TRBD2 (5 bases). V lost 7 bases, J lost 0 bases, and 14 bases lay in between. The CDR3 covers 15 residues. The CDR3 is CASKNLAASTDTQYF. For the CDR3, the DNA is TGTGCCAGCAAAAATCTAGCAGCTAGCACAGATACGCAGTATTTT.

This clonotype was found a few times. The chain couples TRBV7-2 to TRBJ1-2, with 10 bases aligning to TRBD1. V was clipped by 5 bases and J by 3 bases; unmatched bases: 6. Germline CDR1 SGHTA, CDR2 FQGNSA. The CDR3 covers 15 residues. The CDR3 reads CASSGRDRGHYGYTF. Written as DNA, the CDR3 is TGTGCCAGCAGCGGTCGGGACAGGGGCCACTATGGCTACACCTTC.

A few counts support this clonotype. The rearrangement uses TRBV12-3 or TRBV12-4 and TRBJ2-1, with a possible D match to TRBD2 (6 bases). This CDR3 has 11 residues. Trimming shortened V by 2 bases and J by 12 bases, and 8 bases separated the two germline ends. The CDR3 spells CASSLQRAQFF. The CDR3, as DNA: TGTGCCAGCAGTTTACAGCGGGCGCAGTTCTTC.

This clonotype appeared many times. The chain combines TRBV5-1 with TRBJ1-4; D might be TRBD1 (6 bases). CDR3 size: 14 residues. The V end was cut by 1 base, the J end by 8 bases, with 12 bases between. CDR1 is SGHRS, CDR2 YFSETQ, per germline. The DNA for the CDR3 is TGCGCCAGCAGCTTGACAGGGACAAGGGAAAAACTGTTTTTT. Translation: CASSLTGTREKLFF.

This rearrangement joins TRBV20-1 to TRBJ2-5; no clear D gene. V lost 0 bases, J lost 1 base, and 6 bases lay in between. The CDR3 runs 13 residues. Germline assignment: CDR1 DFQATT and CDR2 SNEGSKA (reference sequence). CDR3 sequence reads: CSARDPIQETQYF. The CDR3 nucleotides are TGCAGTGCTAGAGATCCTATCCAAGAGACCCAGTACTTC.

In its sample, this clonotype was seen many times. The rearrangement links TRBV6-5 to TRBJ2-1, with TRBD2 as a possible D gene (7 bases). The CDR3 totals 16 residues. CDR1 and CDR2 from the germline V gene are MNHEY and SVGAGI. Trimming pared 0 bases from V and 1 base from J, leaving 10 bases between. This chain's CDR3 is CASSYSEGGSYNEQFF. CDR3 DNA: TGTGCCAGCAGTTACTCAGAGGGGGGGTCCTACAATGAGCAGTTCTTC.

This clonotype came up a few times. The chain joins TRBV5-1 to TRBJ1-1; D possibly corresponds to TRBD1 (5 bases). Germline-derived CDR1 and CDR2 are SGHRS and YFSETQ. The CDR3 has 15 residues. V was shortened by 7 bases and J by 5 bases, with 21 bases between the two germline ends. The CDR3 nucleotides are TGCGCCAGCGCACTGGGGGTTGGAAGCCCGACTGAAGCTTTCTTT. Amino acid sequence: CASALGVGSPTEAFF.

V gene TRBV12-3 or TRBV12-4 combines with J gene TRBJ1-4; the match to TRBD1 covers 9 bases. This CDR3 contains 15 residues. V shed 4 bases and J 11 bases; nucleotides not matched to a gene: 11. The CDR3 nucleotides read TGTGCCAGCAGTTCTCCCGGGACAGGGCTACGGAAACTGTTTTTT. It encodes CASSSPGTGLRKLFF.

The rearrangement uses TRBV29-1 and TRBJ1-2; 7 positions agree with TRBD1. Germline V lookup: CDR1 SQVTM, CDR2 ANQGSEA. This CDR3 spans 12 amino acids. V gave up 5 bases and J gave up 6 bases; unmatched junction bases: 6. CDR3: CSVPAGGNGYTF. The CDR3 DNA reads TGCAGCGTTCCGGCAGGGGGTAATGGCTACACCTTC.

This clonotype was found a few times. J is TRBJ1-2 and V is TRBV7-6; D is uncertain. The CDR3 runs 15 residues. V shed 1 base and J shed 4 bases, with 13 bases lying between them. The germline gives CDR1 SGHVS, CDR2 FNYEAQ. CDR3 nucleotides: TGTGCCAGCAGCTTAGAGGCCACCGACGGCTATGGCTACACCTTC. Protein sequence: CASSLEATDGYGYTF.

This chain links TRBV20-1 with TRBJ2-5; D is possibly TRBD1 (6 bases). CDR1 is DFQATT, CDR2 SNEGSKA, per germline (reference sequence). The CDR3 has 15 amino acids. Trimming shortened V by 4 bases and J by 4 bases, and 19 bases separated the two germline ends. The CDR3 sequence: CSATHTGTVRETQYF. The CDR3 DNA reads TGCAGTGCTACCCACACAGGGACCGTTCGAGAGACCCAGTACTTC.

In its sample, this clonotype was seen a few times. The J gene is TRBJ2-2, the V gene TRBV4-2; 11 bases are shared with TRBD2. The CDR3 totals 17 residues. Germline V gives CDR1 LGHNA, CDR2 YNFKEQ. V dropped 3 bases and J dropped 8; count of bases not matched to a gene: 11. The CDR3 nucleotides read TGTGCCAGCAGCCAGGCCGTCACTAGCGGGGGAACTGGGGAGCTGTTTTTT. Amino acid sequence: CASSQAVTSGGTGELFF.

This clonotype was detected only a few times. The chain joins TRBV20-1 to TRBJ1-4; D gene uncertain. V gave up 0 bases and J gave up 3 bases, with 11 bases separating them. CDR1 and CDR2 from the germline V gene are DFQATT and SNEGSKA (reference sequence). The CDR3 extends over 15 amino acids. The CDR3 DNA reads TGCAGTGCTAGAGATGAACGGAGCTCTAATGAAAAACTGTTTTTT. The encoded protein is CSARDERSSNEKLFF.

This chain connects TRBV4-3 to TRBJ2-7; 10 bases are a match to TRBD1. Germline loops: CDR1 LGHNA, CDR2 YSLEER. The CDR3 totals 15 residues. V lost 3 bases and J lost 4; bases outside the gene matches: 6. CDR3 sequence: CASSQDPGQGYEQYF. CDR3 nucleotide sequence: TGCGCCAGCAGCCAGGACCCGGGACAGGGGTACGAGCAGTACTTC.

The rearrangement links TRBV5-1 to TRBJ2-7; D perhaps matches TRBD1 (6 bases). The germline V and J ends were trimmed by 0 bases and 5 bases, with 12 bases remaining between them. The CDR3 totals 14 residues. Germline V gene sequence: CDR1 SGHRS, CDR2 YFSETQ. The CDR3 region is CASSLGGRSDEQYV. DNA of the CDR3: TGCGCCAGCAGCTTGGGGGGGCGATCGGACGAGCAGTACGTC.

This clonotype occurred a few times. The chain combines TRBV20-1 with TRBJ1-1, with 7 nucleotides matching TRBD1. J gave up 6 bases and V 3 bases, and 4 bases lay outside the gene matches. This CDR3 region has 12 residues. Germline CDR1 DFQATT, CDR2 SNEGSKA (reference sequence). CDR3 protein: CSASGRGAEAFF. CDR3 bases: TGCAGTGCTAGCGGCAGGGGGGCTGAAGCTTTCTTT.

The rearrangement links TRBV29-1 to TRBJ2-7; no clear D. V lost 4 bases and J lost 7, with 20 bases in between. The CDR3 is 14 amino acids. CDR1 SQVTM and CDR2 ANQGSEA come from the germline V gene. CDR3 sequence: CSVGVRLEVGEQYF. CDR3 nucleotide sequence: TGCAGCGTTGGGGTCCGCCTAGAGGTGGGGGAGCAGTACTTC.

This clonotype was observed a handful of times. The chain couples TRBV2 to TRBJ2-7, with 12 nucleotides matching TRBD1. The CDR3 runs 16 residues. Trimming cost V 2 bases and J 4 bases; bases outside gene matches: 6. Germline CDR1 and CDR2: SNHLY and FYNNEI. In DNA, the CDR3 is TGTGCCAGCAGTGAAAGCATGGGACAGGGGGCTTACGAGCAGTACGTC. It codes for CASSESMGQGAYEQYV.

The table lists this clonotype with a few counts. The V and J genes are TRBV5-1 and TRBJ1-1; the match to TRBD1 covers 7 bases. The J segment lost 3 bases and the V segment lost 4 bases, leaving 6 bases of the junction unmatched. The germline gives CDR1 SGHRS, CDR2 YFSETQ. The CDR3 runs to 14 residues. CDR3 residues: CASSMTGYDTEAFF. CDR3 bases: TGCGCCAGCAGCATGACAGGGTACGACACTGAAGCTTTCTTT.

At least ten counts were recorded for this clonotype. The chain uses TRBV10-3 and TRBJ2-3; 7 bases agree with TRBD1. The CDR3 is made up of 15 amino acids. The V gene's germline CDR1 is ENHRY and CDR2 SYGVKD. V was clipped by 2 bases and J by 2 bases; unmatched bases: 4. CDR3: CAISEGRGTTDTQYF. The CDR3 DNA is TGTGCCATCAGTGAGGGCAGGGGGACCACAGATACGCAGTATTTT.

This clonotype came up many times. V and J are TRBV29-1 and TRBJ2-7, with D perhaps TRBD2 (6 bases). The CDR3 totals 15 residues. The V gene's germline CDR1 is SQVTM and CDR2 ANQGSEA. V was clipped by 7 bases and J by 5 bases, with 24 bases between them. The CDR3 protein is CSAQRRRGTLDEQYF. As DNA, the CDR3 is TGCAGCGCACAGAGAAGGCGGGGAACCCTGGACGAGCAGTACTTC.

CDR3 amino acids: CASSLSHRAAAEAFF. CDR3 sequence (DNA): TGTGCCAGCAGTTTGTCTCACAGGGCGGCCGCTGAAGCTTTCTTT. The gene calls are TRBV12-3 or TRBV12-4 and TRBJ1-1; D may be TRBD1 (6 bases). V was trimmed by 3 bases and J by 6 bases, leaving 17 bases between them. This CDR3 is built from 15 residues.

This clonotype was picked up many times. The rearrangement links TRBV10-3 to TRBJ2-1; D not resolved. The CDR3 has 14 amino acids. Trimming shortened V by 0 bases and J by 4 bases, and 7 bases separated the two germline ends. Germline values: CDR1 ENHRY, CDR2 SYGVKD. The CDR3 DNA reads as TGTGCCATCAGTGAGTCGAGCTCGTACAATGAGCAGTTCTTC. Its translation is CAISESSSYNEQFF.

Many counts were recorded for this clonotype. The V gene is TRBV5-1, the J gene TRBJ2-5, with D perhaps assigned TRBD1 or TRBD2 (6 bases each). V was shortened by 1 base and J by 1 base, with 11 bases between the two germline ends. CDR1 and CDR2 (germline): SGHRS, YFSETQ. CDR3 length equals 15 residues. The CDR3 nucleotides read TGCGCCAGCAGCTTGTTAGGGGGGAGCCAAGAGACCCAGTACTTC. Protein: CASSLLGGSQETQYF.

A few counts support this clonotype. The CDR3 DNA is TGTGCCAGCAGTTACCTGACAACCGGGGAGCTGTTTTTT. It codes for CASSYLTTGELFF. The chain couples TRBV6-5 to TRBJ2-2; no clear D gene. Germline V gene data show CDR1 as MNHEY and CDR2 as SVGAGI. The V and J ends lost 2 bases and 5 bases respectively, with 6 bases between them. This CDR3 comprises 13 residues.